This entry concerns a single T cell receptor (beta chain). Antigen unknown. These data originate in a study of immune evolution from preneoplasia to lung adenocarcinoma. Study outcomes and limitations: Later-stage lesions appeared to have more T cells, more diversity, less clonality.

CDR1 is MNHEY and CDR2 is SMNVEV in the germline V gene (reference sequence). The trim removed 5 bases at V and 7 bases at J, leaving 10 bases unmatched. The CDR3 sequence is 16 residues long. Sequencing used immunoSEQ multiplex PCR; TCRdb keeps in-frame clones, though not all of them. The repertoire holds over 6,000 clones, with around 82% as singletons. This clonotype was sampled from a person aged 80 or over with lung adenocarcinoma. V gene TRBV27 combines with J gene TRBJ1-6; 8 bases align to TRBD1. What was sequenced was FFPE minimally invasive lung adenocarcinoma tissue. The chain's CDR3 is CASSENRGTRNSPLHF. Written as DNA, the CDR3 is TGTGCCAGCAGTGAGAACAGGGGGACAAGGAATTCACCCCTCCACTTT.